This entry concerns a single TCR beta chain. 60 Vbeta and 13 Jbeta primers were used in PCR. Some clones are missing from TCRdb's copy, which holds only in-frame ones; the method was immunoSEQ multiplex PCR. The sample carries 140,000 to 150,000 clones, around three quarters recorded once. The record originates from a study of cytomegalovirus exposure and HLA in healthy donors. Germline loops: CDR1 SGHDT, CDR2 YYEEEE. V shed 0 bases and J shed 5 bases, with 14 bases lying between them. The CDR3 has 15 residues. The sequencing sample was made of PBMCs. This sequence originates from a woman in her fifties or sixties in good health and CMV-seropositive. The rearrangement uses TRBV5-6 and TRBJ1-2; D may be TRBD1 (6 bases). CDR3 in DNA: TGTGCCAGCAGCTTGGGCCGGACAGCATTTTATGGCTACACCTTC. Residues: CASSLGRTAFYGYTF.